Listed here is a single T cell receptor (beta chain). Its cognate antigen has yet to be identified. The sample holds no much larger clone one base away, and base qualities are not on file. This sample was included in a study of T cell changes during pregnancy in multiple sclerosis (dated by TCRdb to about 2019). Regarding the complete study: The study examined how the T cell repertoire changed over the course of pregnancy in women with multiple sclerosis.

To prepare the library, the immunoSEQ multiplex PCR assay was applied. TCRdb retrieved this table from immuneACCESS and kept in-frame rearrangements only. Not all clones are present; in checked studies, unresolved V genes account for under half, and no reason is known for the remainder. This sample has tens of thousands of clones in its table, and 75% to 95% of those were observed once. Over 0.25% of the sample comes from the top ten. The source material was CD4+ T cells from peripheral blood mononuclear cells, sampled in the third trimester of pregnancy. This receptor was taken from a female donor in good health, enrolled as a control in a pregnancy study.

The sequenced DNA is TGTGCCGGCAACGGGGGCACTGAAGCTTTCTTT. It translates as CAGNGGTEAFF. The chain is encoded by TRBV7-9 joined to TRBJ1-1, with TRBD1 as a weak D call on 5 bases. CDR1 SEHNR and CDR2 FQNEAQ are derived from the germline V gene (reference sequence). V loses 11 bases, J loses 4 bases, and the germline ends lie 11 bases apart. The CDR3 starts with the cysteine, ends with the phenylalanine, and has 11 residues. Just the 33-base CDR3 DNA is kept, in frame starting at base 1.